These T cell receptor beta chains were read from a single sample in a study of blood T cell repertoires in COVID-19. Generated by immunoSEQ multiplex PCR, the TCRdb table keeps only in-frame clones and is missing some. In the table there are around 200,000 clones, around 84% of which are singletons. The sequencing input was peripheral blood. Receptors originate from a woman older than 75 with acute or convalescent COVID-19. Each CDR3 is given with its conserved first and last residue. Each record gives: V gene, clone size, J gene, D gene, CDR3 protein, CDR3 DNA. A D gene is named only where the DNA matches it firmly. Some rows mark clone size as missing; the rest say once, few, many or name a class of expanded clone.

V: TRBV4-3
size: -
J: TRBJ2-1
D: TRBD2
CDR3: CASSQDWTSGLDEQFF
DNA: TGCGCCAGCAGCCAAGACTGGACTAGCGGGCTCGATGAGCAGTTCTTC

V: TRBV7-2
size: -
J: TRBJ2-3
D: TRBD2
CDR3: CASSSVLGGYATDTQYF
DNA: TGTGCCAGCAGCTCGGTTCTGGGAGGGTACGCCACAGATACGCAGTATTTT

V: TRBV5-4
size: -
J: TRBJ1-1
D: -
CDR3: CASSSLQGRTEAFF
DNA: TGTGCCAGCAGCTCCCTACAGGGACGGACTGAAGCTTTCTTT

V: TRBV27
size: -
J: TRBJ1-6
D: -
CDR3: CASSLRGGSSYNSPLHF
DNA: TGTGCCAGCAGTTTACGGGGAGGGAGCTCCTATAATTCACCCCTCCACTTT

V: TRBV12-3/TRBV12-4
size: once
J: TRBJ1-3
D: -
CDR3: CASNRQNGNTIYF
DNA: TGTGCCAGCAACCGACAGAATGGAAACACCATATATTTT

V: TRBV6-5
size: -
J: TRBJ2-1
D: -
CDR3: CASSNSGEQFF
DNA: TGTGCCAGCAGTAATAGCGGTGAGCAGTTCTTC

V: TRBV2
size: -
J: TRBJ2-4
D: TRBD2
CDR3: CASSALSGRVNIQYF
DNA: TGTGCCAGCAGTGCCCTTAGCGGGAGGGTCAACATTCAGTACTTC

V: TRBV30
size: -
J: TRBJ2-3
D: TRBD2
CDR3: CAWSGLAGEDTQYF
DNA: TGTGCCTGGAGTGGGCTAGCGGGAGAGGATACGCAGTATTTT

V: TRBV4-2
size: -
J: TRBJ1-3
D: -
CDR3: CASSQEGQEQDTIYF
DNA: TGTGCCAGCAGCCAAGAGGGGCAGGAGCAGGACACCATATATTTT

V: TRBV12-3/TRBV12-4
size: -
J: TRBJ2-7
D: -
CDR3: CASSLVGVYEQYF
DNA: TGTGCCAGCAGTTTGGTGGGCGTCTACGAGCAGTACTTC

V: TRBV7-9
size: few
J: TRBJ2-1
D: -
CDR3: CASTRRPRSDNEQFF
DNA: TGTGCCAGCACCAGGAGACCACGATCAGACAATGAGCAGTTCTTC

V: TRBV11-3
size: -
J: TRBJ2-3
D: -
CDR3: CASSLGGSTDTQYF
DNA: TGTGCCAGCAGCTTAGGCGGGAGCACAGATACGCAGTATTTT

V: TRBV18
size: -
J: TRBJ1-2
D: TRBD1
CDR3: CASSPSIWTGGEYTF
DNA: TGTGCCAGCTCACCATCCATATGGACAGGGGGAGAGTACACCTTC

V: TRBV6-5
size: -
J: TRBJ1-1
D: -
CDR3: CASNTLGRVNTEAFF
DNA: TGTGCCAGCAATACTTTGGGCAGGGTGAACACTGAAGCTTTCTTT